Listed below are T cell receptor beta chains from one sample, sequenced in a study of OX40 agonist ivuxolimab in advanced cancers. The assay was immunoSEQ multiplex PCR, and TCRdb's table has in-frame clones only and misses some. The sample holds roughly 60,000 clones, roughly nine tenths seen once. The material sequenced was CD4+ or CD8+ T cells sorted from blood, taken in a trial of the OX40 agonist ivuxolimab. These receptors all come from an adult with an advanced solid tumor such as melanoma, head and neck, liver or kidney cancer. Each CDR3 is given with its conserved first and last residue. A D gene is named only where the DNA matches it firmly. Size is omitted from some rows. Given values are once, few, many or a class for expanded clones.

>TRBD2|.|TRBJ2-1|TRBV7-3
TGTGCCAGCAGCTTAAATGGGGGGGACTACAATGAGCAGTTCTTC
CASSLNGGDYNEQFF
>TRBD1|once|TRBJ2-7|TRBV5-4
TGCGCCAGCAGGCCCGGGACAGAGAGCTCCTACGAGCAGTACTTC
CASRPGTESSYEQYF
>.|.|TRBJ1-2|TRBV11-2
TGTGCCAGCAGGGCCGGGAGAGGGCAAGGCTACACCTTC
CASRAGRGQGYTF
>.|few|TRBJ2-7|TRBV10-2
TGCGCCAGCGGAGCCTACGAGCAGTACTTC
CASGAYEQYF
>TRBD2|.|TRBJ2-1|TRBV19
TGTGCCTCTCAACCAGCGGGGCCCTACAATGAGCAGTTCTTC
CASQPAGPYNEQFF
>.|.|TRBJ2-5|TRBV27
TGTGCCAGCAGTTTATCTTCGGGGAGGTCCTTACAAGAGACCCAGTACTTC
CASSLSSGRSLQETQYF
>.|once|TRBJ1-2|TRBV4-1
TGCGCCAGCAGCCAAGATCTGGGGGTAGTGCCCAATGGCTACACCTTC
CASSQDLGVVPNGYTF
>TRBD2|.|TRBJ2-1|TRBV19
TGTGCCAGTAGGGGCGGGAGTGCTGTTGAGCAGTTCTTC
CASRGGSAVEQFF
>.|.|TRBJ2-5|TRBV7-9
TGTGCCAGCCGGAATTTAGAGACCCAGTACTTC
CASRNLETQYF
>.|.|TRBJ1-1|TRBV27
TGTGCCAGCAGTTTCGGGGTAGACGCTGAAGCTTTCTTT
CASSFGVDAEAFF
>TRBD1|.|TRBJ1-5|TRBV7-2
TGTGCCAGCAGCACCCATGACAGGGGCGCCCAGCATTTT
CASSTHDRGAQHF
>TRBD1|.|TRBJ2-7|TRBV30
TGTGCCTGGAGTGACGAGCTCGGACAGGGGAACTACGAGCAGTACTTC
CAWSDELGQGNYEQYF
>.|.|TRBJ2-3|TRBV6-4
TGTGCCAGCAGACCGACCCTAGCAACACTAGATACGCAGTATTTT
CASRPTLATLDTQYF
>.|.|TRBJ1-2|TRBV2
TGTGCCCGCAGTGAAAGGCGGGGGGGGAACTATGGCTACACCTTC
CARSERRGGNYGYTF
>.|.|TRBJ2-7|TRBV15
TGTGCCACCAGCAGAGATGGGAGGCAGGGGATGATTTTATACGAGCAGTACTTC
CATSRDGRQGMILYEQYF
>TRBD2|.|TRBJ2-3|TRBV7-7
TGTGCCAGCAGCTCAAGCGCTAGCGGGAGGGCAGATACGCAGTATTTT
CASSSSASGRADTQYF
>TRBD2|.|TRBJ2-1|TRBV27
TGTGCCAGCAGTTTTTTGCGGGAGGGCGTGAATGAGCAGTTCTTC
CASSFLREGVNEQFF
>.|.|TRBJ2-5|TRBV7-8
TGTGCCAGCAGCTTAGTGAACCCTCAAGAGACCCAGTACTTC
CASSLVNPQETQYF
>.|.|TRBJ2-1|TRBV9
TGTGCCAGCAGCCCCCGACTAGAAGAGCAGTTCTTC
CASSPRLEEQFF
>TRBD2|.|TRBJ2-1|TRBV7-9
TGTGCCAGCAGCTTAGACGCGGGAGGGGACAATGAGCAGTTCTTC
CASSLDAGGDNEQFF
>.|.|TRBJ2-6|TRBV11-2
TGTGCCAGCAGCCCCTTAGTGGCTGGGGCCAACGTCCTGACTTTC
CASSPLVAGANVLTF
>.|.|TRBJ2-7|TRBV5-1
TGCGCCAGCAGCCTGGACATCTACGAGCAGTACTTC
CASSLDIYEQYF
>.|.|TRBJ1-2|TRBV19
TGTGCCAGTAGTATGGGGCAGGGCGACGGCTACACCTTC
CASSMGQGDGYTF